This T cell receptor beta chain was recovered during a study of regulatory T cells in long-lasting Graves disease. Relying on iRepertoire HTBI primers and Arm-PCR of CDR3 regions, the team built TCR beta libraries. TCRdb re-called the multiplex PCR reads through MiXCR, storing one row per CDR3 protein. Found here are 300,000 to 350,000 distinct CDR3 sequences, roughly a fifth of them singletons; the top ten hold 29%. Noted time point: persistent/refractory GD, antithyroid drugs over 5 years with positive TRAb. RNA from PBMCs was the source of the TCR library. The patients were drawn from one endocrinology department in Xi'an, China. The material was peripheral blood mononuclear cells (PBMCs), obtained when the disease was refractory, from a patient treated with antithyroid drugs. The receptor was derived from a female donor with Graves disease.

CDR3 coding DNA: TGTGCCAGCAGGTGCAGTGGTGGCACAGATACGCAGTATTTT. It encodes CASRCSGGTDTQYF. The chain carries TRBV28 and TRBJ2-3, with D unresolved. This CDR3 has 14 residues. The V gene lost 6 bases and the J gene lost 1 base, with 11 bases spanning the gap. The germline V gene encodes CDR1 MDHEN and CDR2 SYDVKM.